These 5 T cell receptor beta chains originate from one sample sequenced in a study of blood T cell repertoires in COVID-19. Repertoires were generated with immunoSEQ multiplex PCR, while TCRdb's copy carries only in-frame clones and drops some. This table holds fewer than 200,000 clones, roughly 80% found once. The specimen sequenced was peripheral blood. Receptors originate from a woman between 70 and 85 years old with COVID-19, enrolled during active disease.

The chain uses TRBV14 and TRBJ2-1; no definite D call. The length of the CDR3 is 13 residues. Germline CDR1 SGHDN, CDR2 FVKESK. Between the trimmed V and J ends, which lost 0 bases and 11 bases, there was a span of 11 bases. CDR3 sequence (DNA): TGTGCCAGCAGCCAAGATAGGCCTAGTCAGCAGTTCTTC. Amino acid sequence: CASSQDRPSQQFF.

The chain joins TRBV28 to TRBJ1-2; D not certain. The CDR3 runs 15 residues. V was clipped by 5 bases and J by 5 bases, with 18 bases between them. Germline CDR1 is MDHEN and CDR2 is SYDVKM. The CDR3 here is CASSTPLPPLYGYTF. In nucleotides, the CDR3 is TGTGCCAGCAGTACCCCACTACCTCCACTTTATGGCTACACCTTC.

For the CDR3, the DNA is TGTGCCAGCAGCTTATACAGGGGCGAAAGGTCACCCCTCCACTTT. This translates into CASSLYRGERSPLHF. The chain recombines TRBV7-9 with TRBJ1-6; 7 bases are shared with TRBD1. The CDR3 has 15 residues. Per germline, CDR1 SEHNR and CDR2 FQNEAQ (reference sequence). The trim removed 2 bases at V and 10 bases at J, leaving 8 bases unmatched. The full variable domain, its missing parts supplied by reference TRBV7-9 and TRBJ1-6, is DTGVSQNPRHKITKRGQNVTFRCDPISEHNRLYWYRQTLGQGPEFLTYFQNEAQLEKSRLLSDRFSAERPKGSFSTLEIQRTEQGDSAMYLCASSLYRGERSPLHFGNGTRLTVT.

The chain has TRBV2 and TRBJ1-4; 8 nucleotides agree with TRBD1. The CDR3 covers 14 residues. CDR1 and CDR2 from the germline V gene are SNHLY and FYNNEI. V shed 4 bases, J shed 7 bases, and the junction held 5 bases outside the gene matches. DNA of the CDR3: TGTGCCAGCAGTGGACAGGGGAGCCCTGAAAAACTGTTTTTT. Protein product: CASSGQGSPEKLFF.

This rearrangement joins TRBV5-6 to TRBJ2-6, with D possibly matching TRBD1 (6 bases). V shed 0 bases and J shed 1 base, with 8 bases lying between them. CDR1 and CDR2 from the germline V gene are SGHDT and YYEEEE. The CDR3 runs to 16 residues. The chain's CDR3 is CASSLEQGSGANVLTF. In DNA form, the CDR3 reads TGTGCCAGCAGCTTGGAACAGGGTTCTGGGGCCAACGTCCTGACTTTC.